This T cell receptor beta chain emerged from a study of regulatory T cells in long-lasting Graves disease. Study-wide context: Newly diagnosed Graves' patients had under 3 months of antithyroid drugs.

Arm-PCR with iRepertoire HTBI primers amplified the CDR3 regions for these TCR beta libraries. TCRdb re-called the multiplex PCR reads with MiXCR, one entry per CDR3 protein. The data show roughly 440,000 distinct CDR3 sequences, about 17% seen once. The CDR3 has 13 residues. Per germline, CDR1 LGHDT and CDR2 YNNKEL (reference sequence). This clonotype was observed at least ten times. Antigen: not known. An end of the junction differs from the germline gene, which may be a read error. Described time point: newly diagnosed GD, antithyroid drugs for less than 3 months. There was RNA extracted from PBMCs, and the TCR library was made from it. The study, taken as a whole, reports: Persistent disease was characterized by preferential usage of TRBV28, TRBJ1-2 and TRBJ2-5.

These data are also associated with another study on T cells in Graves' hyperthyroidism and ophthalmopathy. According to that study: Hyperthyroidism had been newly diagnosed in patients aged 18 to 65, and its duration was under 2 months.

The sample consisted of peripheral blood mononuclear cells (PBMCs), taken at new diagnosis, from a patient treated with antithyroid drugs. This sequence was found in a woman between 18 and 29 years old with Graves disease. V gene TRBV3-1 combines with J gene TRBJ2-5; D unclear. Written as DNA, the CDR3 is TGCGCCAGCAGCCCTCGCACAGAAGAGACCCAGTACTTC. This codes for CASSPRTEETQYF.